The sequence of this TCR beta chain was determined in a study of CD8 T cells in Susac syndrome. Study-wide context: Within the sequenced Susac syndrome patient group, six exhibited active disease and roughly 8 were in remission.

Random hexamers were used to reverse transcribe about 0.45 to 1 ug of RNA. TCR beta CDR3 was amplified by immunoSEQ multiplex PCR. This amplification extended across 54 Vbeta and 13 Jbeta segments. TCRdb processed the immunoSEQ multiplex PCR reads anew with MiXCR; each CDR3 protein has one entry. The sample yields roughly 200,000 distinct CDR3 sequences, around 94% seen once. CDR3 length: 14 amino acids. Germline loops: CDR1 MNHEY, CDR2 SVGAGI. The V and J ends lost 6 bases and 1 base respectively, with 12 bases between them. The authors negatively isolated CD8+ and CD4+ T cells and FACS-enriched TEMRA cells.

This receptor was taken from a human donor with Susac syndrome. Sequencing was carried out using CD4+ T cells from PBMCs. The rearrangement uses TRBV6-5 and TRBJ1-1, with no clear D. The CDR3 DNA is TGTGCCAGCAGGCTCGCGGCCCCGAACACTGAAGCTTTCTTT. Residues: CASRLAAPNTEAFF.